Presented here are 29 T cell receptor beta chains from one specimen sequenced in a study of somatic mutations in cytotoxic T cells in rheumatoid arthritis (dated by TCRdb to 2016 to 2017). Libraries were constructed by the immunoSEQ multiplex PCR assay. This is the immuneACCESS table as TCRdb keeps it, with only in-frame sequences that have V and J called. A part of the clones is gone; compared with another copy, unresolved V genes explain less than half, and the rest is unexplained. Counted in this sample were under 5,000 clones; more than 85% of them appeared once. The ten largest clones represent around 40% of the sample. What was sequenced was CD8+ T cells sorted from blood. The receptor source for this set is a woman aged 50 to 65 with rheumatoid arthritis.

This rearrangement joins TRBV5-4 to TRBJ2-6; D is undetermined. Germline V gene lookup returns CDR1 SGHNT and CDR2 YYREEE (reference sequence). The CDR3 contains 13 residues. The V end was cut by 4 bases, the J end by 4 bases, with 6 bases between. The CDR3 coding sequence is TGTGCCAGCAGCCCGGTAGGGGCCAACGTCCTGACTTTC. Its translation: CASSPVGANVLTF.

The rearrangement links TRBV2 to TRBJ2-7, with D perhaps matching TRBD2 (7 bases). CDR3 length equals 14 residues. Between the trimmed V and J ends, which lost 9 bases and 0 bases, there was a span of 15 bases. The germline gives CDR1 SNHLY, CDR2 FYNNEI. The CDR3 here is CASSDGGLSYEQYF. Here the CDR3 DNA reads TGTGCCAGTAGCGACGGGGGGCTCTCCTACGAGCAGTACTTC.

J is TRBJ1-1 and V is TRBV7-3; 7 bases are a match to TRBD1. Germline V gene sequence: CDR1 SGHTA, CDR2 FQGTGA. The junction had 4 bases not matched to a gene; V was cut back by 5 bases and J by 1 base. The CDR3 totals 14 residues. The chain's CDR3 is CASSETGSNTEAFF. CDR3 DNA: TGTGCCAGCAGCGAGACAGGGTCGAACACTGAAGCTTTCTTT.

This chain links TRBV30 with TRBJ2-5; 8 nucleotides match TRBD2. This CDR3 spans 15 amino acids. Germline V gene lookup returns CDR1 GTSNPN and CDR2 SVGIG (reference sequence). V lost 3 bases, J lost 1 base, and 7 bases stayed unmatched. The CDR3 bases are TGTGCCTGGAGCGAAGGACTAGCCCTCCAAGAGACCCAGTACTTC. Amino acid sequence: CAWSEGLALQETQYF.

The chain combines TRBV28 with TRBJ1-1; D might be TRBD1 (5 bases). Trimming pared 10 bases from V and 9 bases from J, leaving 21 bases between. CDR1 is MDHEN, CDR2 SYDVKM, per germline. The CDR3 extends over 13 amino acids. The CDR3 spells CATGTSGGDKAFF. The CDR3 DNA sequence: TGTGCCACCGGGACTTCGGGAGGGGATAAAGCTTTCTTT.

The CDR3, as DNA: TGTGCCAGCAGCCCCGGGACAGGGGGCGAGAGAGGTTCACCCCTCCACTTT. The encoded protein is CASSPGTGGERGSPLHF. This chain links TRBV7-9 with TRBJ1-6; 12 nucleotides align to TRBD1. CDR3 size: 17 residues. J was trimmed by 9 bases and V by 5 bases; bases with no gene match: 11. CDR1 SEHNR and CDR2 FQNEAQ come from the germline V gene (reference sequence).

The chain employs TRBV11-1 and TRBJ1-1, with 7 bases that match TRBD1. There are 15 residues in the CDR3. Trimming took 1 base from V and 4 from J; bases not matched to a gene: 6. Germline V gene lookup returns CDR1 SGHAT and CDR2 FQDESV (reference sequence). CDR3 bases: TGTGCCAGCAGCTTAGAAAGGGGGCAGGTCACTGAAGCTTTCTTT. It translates to CASSLERGQVTEAFF.

The CDR3 bases are TGTGCCAGCAGCCCCGACAGGGCGCCTAATGAAAAACTGTTTTTT. Its translation is CASSPDRAPNEKLFF. J is TRBJ1-4 and V is TRBV5-5; 7 positions agree with TRBD1. After removal of 4 bases from V and 3 bases from J, the junction contained 6 bases not matched to a gene. Germline-derived CDR1 and CDR2 are SGHKS and YYEKEE (reference sequence). This CDR3 has 15 residues.

A word on this clone: Its ends do not fully match the called genes, so a read error is possible. J is TRBJ1-2 and V is TRBV10-3; no reliable D call. Per the germline V gene, CDR1 is ENHRY and CDR2 is SYGVKD. This CDR3 spans 12 amino acids. The CDR3 here is CASSLDPGGYTF. CDR3 sequence (DNA): TGTGCCAGCAGTCTCGATCCCGGGGGCTACACCTTC.

The chain couples TRBV2 to TRBJ1-5, with no clear D. Trimming took off 7 bases at V and 8 bases at J, with 15 bases between the two ends. CDR3 size: 13 residues. Germline assignment: CDR1 SNHLY and CDR2 FYNNEI. CDR3 in amino acids: CASTLDGWEPQHF. The CDR3 coding sequence is TGTGCCAGCACCCTAGACGGATGGGAGCCCCAGCATTTT.

This chain joins TRBV10-3 and TRBJ1-1; 7 bases align to TRBD1. This CDR3 is built from 15 residues. Germline CDR1 reads ENHRY; CDR2 reads SYGVKD. Trimming took 6 bases from V and 1 from J; bases not matched to a gene: 8. CDR3 in amino acids: CAISYTGQQNTEAFF. As DNA, the CDR3 is TGTGCCATCAGCTATACGGGACAGCAGAACACTGAAGCTTTCTTT.

Only one count was recorded for this clone. This chain uses TRBV6-1 with TRBJ2-7; 7 bases are shared with TRBD2. This CDR3 has 13 residues. Per germline, CDR1 MNHNS and CDR2 SASEGT. In DNA, the CDR3 is TGTTCCACGGCGGGGGTACTCACCTACGAGCAGTACTTC. Translated, it gives CSTAGVLTYEQYF.

The rearrangement links TRBV4-1 to TRBJ1-5; D is undetermined. Trimming pared 4 bases from V and 1 base from J, leaving 11 bases between. Germline loops: CDR1 MGHRA, CDR2 YSYEKL. There are 15 residues in the CDR3. As DNA, the CDR3 is TGCGCCAGCAGCCTGGCGGTTGGGAGCAATCAGCCCCAGCATTTT. Its protein is CASSLAVGSNQPQHF.

This chain links TRBV19 with TRBJ2-2; D is perhaps TRBD2 (7 bases). CDR3 length: 18 residues. Germline V gene data show CDR1 as LNHDA and CDR2 as SQIVND (reference sequence). Trimming stripped 1 base from V and 0 bases from J, with 15 bases between. CDR3 residues: CASSIGRGADANTGELFF. CDR3 DNA sequence: TGTGCCAGTAGTATAGGTCGGGGGGCCGACGCGAACACCGGGGAGCTGTTTTTT.

The genes are TRBV19 and TRBJ1-4; D is unclear. Germline CDR1 is LNHDA and CDR2 is SQIVND (reference sequence). The CDR3 has 12 amino acids. V was clipped by 5 bases and J by 5 bases, with 6 bases between them. The CDR3 loop reads CASSSQNEKLFF. The CDR3 DNA sequence: TGTGCCAGTAGTTCACAGAATGAAAAACTGTTTTTT.

A remark on this clone: An end of the junction differs from the germline gene, which may be a read error. The chain carries TRBV4-2 and TRBJ2-2; 7 bases map to TRBD2. Germline CDR1 and CDR2: LGHNA and YNFKEQ. This CDR3 is 16 amino acids long. The CDR3: CATSPYAGVNTGELFF. For the CDR3, the DNA is TGTGCCACCAGCCCCTATGCGGGGGTTAACACCGGGGAGCTGTTTTTT.

The chain combines TRBV5-4 with TRBJ2-4, with a possible D match to TRBD2 (6 bases). This CDR3 contains 16 residues. Germline V CDR1 and CDR2: SGHNT, YYREEE (reference sequence). The V end was cut by 0 bases, the J end by 2 bases, with 12 bases between. DNA for the CDR3: TGTGCCAGCAGCTTGGAAGGAGGAGGGACCAAAAACATTCAGTACTTC. Residues: CASSLEGGGTKNIQYF.

J is TRBJ2-5 and V is TRBV11-2; 8 nucleotides align to TRBD1. Germline trimming cut 6 bases from V and 1 base from J; bases unmatched to any gene: 4. This CDR3 has 14 residues. Germline CDR1 reads SGHAT; CDR2 reads FQNNGV. The CDR3 is CASSLTGAQETQYF. DNA for the CDR3: TGTGCCAGCAGTTTGACAGGGGCCCAAGAGACCCAGTACTTC.

The sample holds a few counts of this clone. Mismatch with germline at one junction end may stem from a read error. The rearrangement joins TRBV5-1 to TRBJ1-6; D gene ambiguous. Germline assignment: CDR1 SGHRS and CDR2 YFSETQ. This CDR3 has 12 residues. This CDR3 is CASSFINSPLHF. The CDR3 region has the DNA TGCGCCAGCAGCTTCATCAATTCCCCCCTCCACTTT. The full variable domain, completed using reference TRBV5-1 and TRBJ1-6, is KAGVTQTPRYLIKTRGQQVTLSCSPISGHRSVSWYQQTPGQGLQFLFEYFSETQRNKGNFPGRFSGRQFSNSRSEMNVSTLELGDSALYLCASSFINSPLHFGNGTRLTVT.

The rearrangement joins TRBV6-5 to TRBJ1-1; 9 positions agree with TRBD1. V trimming: 0 bases; J trimming: 4 bases; junction bases outside the gene matches: 3. CDR3 length equals 15 residues. Germline CDR1 is MNHEY and CDR2 is SVGAGI. The CDR3 loop is CASSYSDRGFTEAFF. The CDR3 DNA follows: TGTGCCAGCAGTTACTCTGACAGGGGGTTCACTGAAGCTTTCTTT.

This chain uses TRBV23-1 with TRBJ2-7; TRBD2 matches 8 bases. TRBV23-1 is treated as an ORF (open reading frame) with a function not yet certain. The CDR3 has 13 residues. With V trimmed by 3 bases and J by 6 bases, 4 bases remained unmatched. CDR3 in DNA: TGCGCCAGCAGTCACCCCGGGGGGGGCGAGCAGTACTTC. Amino acid sequence: CASSHPGGGEQYF.

Comments on this clone: Additional DNA sequences in this sample encode the identical CDR3. V is TRBV5-1 and J is TRBJ1-4; 9 positions agree with TRBD1. The CDR3 has 15 residues. Germline CDR1 reads SGHRS; CDR2 reads YFSETQ. V gave up 4 bases and J gave up 5 bases; unmatched junction bases: 6. CDR3 residues: CASSLGQGRNEKLFF. The CDR3 region has the DNA TGCGCCAGCAGCCTGGGACAGGGCCGGAATGAAAAACTGTTTTTT. The full variable domain, rest sourced from reference TRBV5-1 and TRBJ1-4, is KAGVTQTPRYLIKTRGQQVTLSCSPISGHRSVSWYQQTPGQGLQFLFEYFSETQRNKGNFPGRFSGRQFSNSRSEMNVSTLELGDSALYLCASSLGQGRNEKLFFGSGTQLSVL.

The chain combines TRBV18 with TRBJ1-1; D call uncertain. The V gene's germline CDR1 is KGHSH and CDR2 LQKENI. This CDR3 has 14 amino acids. Trimming shortened V by 3 bases and J by 1 base, and 9 bases separated the two germline ends. This chain's CDR3 is CASSPPGENTEAFF. For the CDR3, the DNA is TGTGCCAGCTCACCTCCGGGAGAGAACACTGAAGCTTTCTTT.

The chain is built from TRBV2 and TRBJ1-5; D ambiguous. Germline CDR1 and CDR2: SNHLY and FYNNEI. The CDR3 spans 15 residues. The germline V and J ends were trimmed by 8 bases and 0 bases, with 14 bases remaining between them. In DNA form, the CDR3 reads TGTGCCAGCGGCAGTGTCCCGAATAGCAATCAGCCCCAGCATTTT. Translated, it gives CASGSVPNSNQPQHF. The full variable domain, with the rest looked up from reference TRBV2 and TRBJ1-5, is EPEVTQTPSHQVTQMGQEVILRCVPISNHLYFYWYRQILGQKVEFLVSFYNNEISEKSEIFDDQFSVERPDGSNFTLKIRSTKLEDSAMYFCASGSVPNSNQPQHFGDGTRLSIL.

The V and J genes are TRBV27 and TRBJ1-5; perhaps TRBD1 as D (6 bases). Germline CDR1 reads MNHEY; CDR2 reads SMNVEV (reference sequence). Trimming cost V 7 bases and J 4 bases, with 8 bases left between them. The CDR3 runs to 12 residues. The CDR3 DNA sequence: TGTGCCAGCAAGGACAGTAATCAGCCCCAGCATTTT. Residues: CASKDSNQPQHF.

The chain carries TRBV9 and TRBJ1-1; D not certain. V was clipped by 4 bases and J by 11 bases, with 27 bases between them. Germline lookup yields CDR1 SGDLS and CDR2 YYNGEE. This CDR3 is 16 amino acids long. The CDR3 sequence: CASSPSGGPGLYGAFF. The CDR3 bases are TGTGCCAGCAGCCCATCGGGAGGTCCCGGACTATATGGGGCTTTCTTT. The full variable domain, completed using reference TRBV9 and TRBJ1-1, is DSGVTQTPKHLITATGQRVTLRCSPRSGDLSVYWYQQSLDQGLQFLIQYYNGEERAKGNILERFSAQQFPDLHSELNLSSLELGDSALYFCASSPSGGPGLYGAFFGQGTRLTVV.

The chain couples TRBV11-2 to TRBJ2-6; the match to TRBD1 covers 8 bases. V gave up 0 bases and J gave up 4 bases; unmatched junction bases: 2. CDR1 and CDR2 (germline): SGHAT, FQNNGV. The CDR3 spans 16 residues. Here the CDR3 reads CASSLDRGRGANVLTF. The CDR3 DNA reads TGTGCCAGCAGCTTAGACAGGGGGCGAGGGGCCAACGTCCTGACTTTC.

The table lists this clone with a count of one. J is TRBJ2-7 and V is TRBV5-6, with 7 bases identical to TRBD1. CDR1 is SGHDT, CDR2 YYEEEE, per germline. The CDR3 totals 15 residues. After removal of 4 bases from V and 0 bases from J, the junction contained 7 bases not matched to a gene. CDR3 protein: CASSPGTVSSYEQYF. CDR3 in DNA: TGTGCCAGCAGCCCCGGGACAGTAAGCTCCTACGAGCAGTACTTC.

This clone occurred a few times. The J gene is TRBJ1-1, the V gene TRBV19, with a possible D match to TRBD1 (5 bases). V lost 3 bases, J lost 3 bases, and 23 bases lay in between. The CDR3 totals 18 residues. Germline CDR1 and CDR2: LNHDA and SQIVND (reference sequence). The CDR3 DNA reads TGTGCCAGTAGTATCAGTCAGGGATATAATTTTGGCGACACTGAAGCTTTCTTT. It translates to CASSISQGYNFGDTEAFF.